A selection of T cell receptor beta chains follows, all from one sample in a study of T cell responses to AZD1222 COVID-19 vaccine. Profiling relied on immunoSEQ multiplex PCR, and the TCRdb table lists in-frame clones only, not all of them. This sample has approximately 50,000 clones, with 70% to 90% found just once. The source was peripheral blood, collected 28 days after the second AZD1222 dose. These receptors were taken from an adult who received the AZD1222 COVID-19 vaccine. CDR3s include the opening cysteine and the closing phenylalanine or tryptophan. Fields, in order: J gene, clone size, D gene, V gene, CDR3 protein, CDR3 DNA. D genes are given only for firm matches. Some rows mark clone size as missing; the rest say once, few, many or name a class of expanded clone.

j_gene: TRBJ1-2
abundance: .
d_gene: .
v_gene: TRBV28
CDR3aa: CASRSGTIDGYTF
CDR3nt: TGTGCCAGCAGATCCGGGACAATCGATGGCTACACCTTC

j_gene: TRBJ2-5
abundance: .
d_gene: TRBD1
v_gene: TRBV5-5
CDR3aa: CASSFQPGQGETQYF
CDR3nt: TGTGCCAGCAGCTTCCAACCGGGACAGGGGGAGACCCAGTACTTC

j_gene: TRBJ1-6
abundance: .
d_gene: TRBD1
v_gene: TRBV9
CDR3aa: CASSVVTGGNSPLHF
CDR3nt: TGTGCCAGCAGCGTAGTGACAGGGGGGAATTCACCCCTCCACTTT

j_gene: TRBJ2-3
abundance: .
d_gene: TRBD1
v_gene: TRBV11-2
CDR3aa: CASRFGGTGTDTQYF
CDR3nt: TGTGCCAGCCGCTTTGGGGGGACAGGGACAGATACGCAGTATTTT

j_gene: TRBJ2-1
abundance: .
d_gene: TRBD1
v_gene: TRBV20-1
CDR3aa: CSASYRGSYNEQFF
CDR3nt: TGCAGTGCTAGTTACAGGGGCTCCTACAATGAGCAGTTCTTC

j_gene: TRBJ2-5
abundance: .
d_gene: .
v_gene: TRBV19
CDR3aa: CASMGASETQYF
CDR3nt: TGTGCCAGTATGGGGGCCTCAGAGACCCAGTACTTC

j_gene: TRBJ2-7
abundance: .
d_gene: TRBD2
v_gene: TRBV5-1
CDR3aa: CASSPQPWGLEGEQYF
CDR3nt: TGCGCCAGCAGCCCGCAACCCTGGGGACTAGAGGGCGAGCAGTACTTC

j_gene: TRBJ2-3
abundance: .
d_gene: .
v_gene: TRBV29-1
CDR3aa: CSVATGGDTQYF
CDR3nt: TGCAGCGTTGCGACAGGCGGAGATACGCAGTATTTT

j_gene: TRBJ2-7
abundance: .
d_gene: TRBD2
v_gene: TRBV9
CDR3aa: CASSGDRSGSYEQYF
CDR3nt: TGTGCCAGCAGCGGAGATCGTAGCGGGAGTTACGAGCAGTACTTC

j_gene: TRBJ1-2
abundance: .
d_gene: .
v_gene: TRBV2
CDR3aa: CASTRRGVHGYTF
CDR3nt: TGTGCCAGCACCCGGCGAGGGGTCCATGGCTACACCTTC

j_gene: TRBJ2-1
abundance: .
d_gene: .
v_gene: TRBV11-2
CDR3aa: CASSGVGSGAYEQFF
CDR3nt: TGTGCCAGCAGCGGAGTGGGTAGCGGCGCCTATGAGCAGTTCTTC

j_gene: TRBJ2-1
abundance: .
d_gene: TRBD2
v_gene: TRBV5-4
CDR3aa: CASSLRPSGSDNEQFF
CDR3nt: TGTGCCAGCAGCTTGAGGCCCAGCGGGAGTGACAATGAGCAGTTCTTC

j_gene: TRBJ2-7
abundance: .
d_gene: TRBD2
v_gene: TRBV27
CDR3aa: CASSLSSSGSLEQYF
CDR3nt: TGTGCCAGCAGTTTATCGTCCAGCGGGAGTCTCGAGCAGTACTTC

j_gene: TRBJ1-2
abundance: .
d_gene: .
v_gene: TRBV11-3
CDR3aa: CASSHWGATDYGYTF
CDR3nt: TGTGCCAGCAGCCACTGGGGGGCGACGGACTATGGCTACACCTTC

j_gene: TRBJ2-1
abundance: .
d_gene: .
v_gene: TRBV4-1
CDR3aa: CASSQDSREQFF
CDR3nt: TGCGCCAGCAGCCAAGATTCACGTGAGCAGTTCTTC

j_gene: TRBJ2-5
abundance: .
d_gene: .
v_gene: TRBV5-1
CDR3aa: CASSWAPEETQYF
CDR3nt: TGCGCCAGCAGCTGGGCCCCCGAGGAGACCCAGTACTTC

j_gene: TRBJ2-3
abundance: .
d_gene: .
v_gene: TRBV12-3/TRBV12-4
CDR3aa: CASSGDTQYF
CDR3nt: TGTGCCAGCAGTGGAGATACGCAGTATTTT

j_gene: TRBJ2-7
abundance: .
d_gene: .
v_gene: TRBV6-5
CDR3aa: CASSYSTREVGYEQYF
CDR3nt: TGTGCCAGCAGTTACTCGACCCGGGAAGTTGGGTACGAGCAGTACTTC

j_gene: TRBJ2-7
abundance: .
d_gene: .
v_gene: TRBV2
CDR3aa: CASSEAQPVRYF
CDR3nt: TGTGCCAGCAGTGAAGCACAACCGGTAAGATACTTC

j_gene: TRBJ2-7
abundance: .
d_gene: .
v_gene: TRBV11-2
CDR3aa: CASSARQGVTSGLSYEQYF
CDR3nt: TGTGCCAGCAGCGCCAGACAGGGGGTAACTAGCGGCCTATCCTACGAGCAGTACTTC

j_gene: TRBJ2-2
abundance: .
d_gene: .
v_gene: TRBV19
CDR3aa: CASSMALATGELFF
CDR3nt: TGTGCCAGTAGTATGGCCCTAGCGACCGGGGAGCTGTTTTTT

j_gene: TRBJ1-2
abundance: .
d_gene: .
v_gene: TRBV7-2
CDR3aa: CASSPQGGEFGYTF
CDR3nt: TGTGCCAGCAGCCCCCAGGGTGGGGAATTCGGCTACACCTTC

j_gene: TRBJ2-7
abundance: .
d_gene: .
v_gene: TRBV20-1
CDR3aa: CSASLPSQAYEQYF
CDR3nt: TGCAGTGCTAGTCTACCATCTCAAGCTTACGAGCAGTACTTC

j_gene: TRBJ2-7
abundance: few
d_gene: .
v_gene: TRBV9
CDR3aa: CASSVGGRSAIYEQYF
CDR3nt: TGTGCCAGCAGCGTAGGGGGCAGGTCCGCTATTTACGAGCAGTACTTC

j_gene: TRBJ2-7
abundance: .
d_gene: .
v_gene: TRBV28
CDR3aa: CASSFLGRQLSEQYF
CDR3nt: TGTGCCAGCAGTTTCTTAGGTAGACAGCTAAGCGAGCAGTACTTC

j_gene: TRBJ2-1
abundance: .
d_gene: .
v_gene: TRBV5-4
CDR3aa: CASNLLASGNEQFF
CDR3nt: TGTGCCAGCAACCTTCTGGCCAGCGGGAATGAGCAGTTCTTC

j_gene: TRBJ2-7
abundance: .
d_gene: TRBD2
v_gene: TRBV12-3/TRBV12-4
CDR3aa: CASNEGGPFEQYF
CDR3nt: TGTGCCAGCAATGAGGGAGGGCCTTTCGAGCAGTACTTC

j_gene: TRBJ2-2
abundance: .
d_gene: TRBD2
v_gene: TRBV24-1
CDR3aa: CATSDTSGSPTGELFF
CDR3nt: TGTGCCACCAGTGATACTAGCGGGAGTCCCACCGGGGAGCTGTTTTTT

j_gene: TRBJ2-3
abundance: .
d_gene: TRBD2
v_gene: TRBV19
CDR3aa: CASTGRLAGSTDTQYF
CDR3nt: TGTGCCAGTACCGGTAGACTAGCGGGGAGCACAGATACGCAGTATTTT

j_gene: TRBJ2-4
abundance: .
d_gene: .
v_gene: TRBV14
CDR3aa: CASSSNTGGGIQYF
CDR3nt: TGTGCCAGCAGCAGTAATACGGGCGGTGGCATTCAGTACTTC

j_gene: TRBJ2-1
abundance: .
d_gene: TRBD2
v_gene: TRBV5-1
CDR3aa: CASSLTGTSVYNEQFF
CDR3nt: TGCGCCAGCAGCCTCACTGGGACTAGCGTCTACAATGAGCAGTTCTTC

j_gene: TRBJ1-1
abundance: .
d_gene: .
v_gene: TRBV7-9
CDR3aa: CASSLSVSSEAFF
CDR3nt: TGTGCCAGCAGCTTATCGGTCAGCTCTGAAGCTTTCTTT

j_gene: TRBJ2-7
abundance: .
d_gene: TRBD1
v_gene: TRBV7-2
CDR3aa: CASTQSQDRRYEQYF
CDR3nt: TGTGCCAGCACCCAATCCCAGGACAGGCGGTACGAGCAGTACTTC

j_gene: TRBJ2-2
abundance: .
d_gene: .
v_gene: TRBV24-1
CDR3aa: CATSDLVRARTGELFF
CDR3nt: TGTGCCACCAGTGATTTGGTCAGGGCTCGCACCGGGGAGCTGTTTTTT

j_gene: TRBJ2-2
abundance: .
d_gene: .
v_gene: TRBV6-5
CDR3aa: CASRDHRDAGELFF
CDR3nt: TGTGCCAGCAGAGACCACAGGGACGCCGGGGAGCTGTTTTTT

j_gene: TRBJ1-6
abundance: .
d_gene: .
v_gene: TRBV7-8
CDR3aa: CASSLGQSSDNSPLHF
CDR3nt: TGTGCCAGCAGCTTAGGGCAGAGCAGCGATAATTCACCCCTCCACTTT

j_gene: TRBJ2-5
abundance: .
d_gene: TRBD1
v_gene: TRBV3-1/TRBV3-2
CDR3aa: CASSRGTDQTQYF
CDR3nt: TGTGCCAGCAGCCGAGGGACAGATCAGACCCAGTACTTC

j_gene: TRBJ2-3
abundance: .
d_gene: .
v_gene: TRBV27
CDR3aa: CASKNEVTDTQYF
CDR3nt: TGTGCCAGCAAGAACGAGGTGACAGATACGCAGTATTTT

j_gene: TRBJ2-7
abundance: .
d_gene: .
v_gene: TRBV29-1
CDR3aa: CSVEAAGTPGWFYEQYF
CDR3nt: TGCAGCGTTGAAGCCGCCGGGACCCCCGGATGGTTCTACGAGCAGTACTTC

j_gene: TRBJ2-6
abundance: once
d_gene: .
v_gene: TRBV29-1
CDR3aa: CSVGLGSGANVLTF
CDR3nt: TGCAGCGTTGGACTGGGGTCTGGGGCCAACGTCCTGACTTTC

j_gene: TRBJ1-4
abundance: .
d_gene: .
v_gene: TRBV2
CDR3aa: CASIWQANEKLFF
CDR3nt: TGTGCCAGCATTTGGCAGGCTAATGAAAAACTGTTTTTT

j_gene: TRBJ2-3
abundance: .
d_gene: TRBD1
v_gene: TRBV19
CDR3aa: CASSQGASTDTQYF
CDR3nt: TGTGCCAGTAGCCAGGGGGCTAGCACAGATACGCAGTATTTT

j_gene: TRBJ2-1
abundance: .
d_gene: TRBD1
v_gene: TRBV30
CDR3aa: CAWSRDSRYNEQFF
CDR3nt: TGTGCCTGGAGCCGGGACAGCCGATACAATGAGCAGTTCTTC

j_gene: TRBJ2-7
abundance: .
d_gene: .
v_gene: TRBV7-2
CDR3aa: CASSLGGGTHAGEQYF
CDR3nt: TGTGCCAGCAGCTTAGGAGGCGGGACGCACGCTGGGGAACAGTACTTC